This T cell receptor (beta chain) is drawn from a study of CXCR3-negative and CXCR3-positive naive CD8 T cells. The libraries of TRB cDNA were constructed through 5' RACE using UMI labels. TCRdb reprocessed the 5' RACE reads and keeps a single row for each CDR3 protein, giving no DNA. The listing contains some 99,000 distinct CDR3 sequences. The CDR3 extends over 13 amino acids. Germline V gene data show CDR1 as ENHRY and CDR2 as SYGVKD. As concerns this clonotype: What it recognizes is unknown.

Study-level findings and limits: The study found more hydrophobic TRB CDR3s in CXCR3-positive naive cells than in CXCR3-negative naive cells.

The chain uses TRBV10-3 and TRBJ2-5; the TCRdb call, TRBD2, lacks DNA for checking. The sequenced sample consisted of naive CXCR3+ CD8+ T cells from blood. The sample's subset: CD45RO-CCR7+CD27+CD95- naive CD8+ T cells expressing CXCR3 (TNR3+). This clonotype was obtained from a human donor in good health. Some clones in this sample may be carry-over from other donors' samples. This CDR3 reads CAIRGGAIGTQYF.